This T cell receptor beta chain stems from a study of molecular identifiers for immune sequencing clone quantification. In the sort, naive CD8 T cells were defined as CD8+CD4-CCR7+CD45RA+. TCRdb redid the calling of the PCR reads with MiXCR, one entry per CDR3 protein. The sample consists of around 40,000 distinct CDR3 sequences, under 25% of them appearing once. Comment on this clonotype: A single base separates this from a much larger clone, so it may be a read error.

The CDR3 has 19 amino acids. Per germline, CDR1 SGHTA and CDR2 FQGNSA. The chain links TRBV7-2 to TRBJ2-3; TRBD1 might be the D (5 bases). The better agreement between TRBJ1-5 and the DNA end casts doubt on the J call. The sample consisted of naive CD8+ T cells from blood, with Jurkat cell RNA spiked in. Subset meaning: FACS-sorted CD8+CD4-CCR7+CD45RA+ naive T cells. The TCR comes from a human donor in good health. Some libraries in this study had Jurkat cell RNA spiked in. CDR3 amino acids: CASSLVWGLAGGPGDTQHF. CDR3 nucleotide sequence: TGTGCCAGCAGCTTAGTTTGGGGACTAGCGGGAGGCCCTGGAGATACGCAGCATTTT.